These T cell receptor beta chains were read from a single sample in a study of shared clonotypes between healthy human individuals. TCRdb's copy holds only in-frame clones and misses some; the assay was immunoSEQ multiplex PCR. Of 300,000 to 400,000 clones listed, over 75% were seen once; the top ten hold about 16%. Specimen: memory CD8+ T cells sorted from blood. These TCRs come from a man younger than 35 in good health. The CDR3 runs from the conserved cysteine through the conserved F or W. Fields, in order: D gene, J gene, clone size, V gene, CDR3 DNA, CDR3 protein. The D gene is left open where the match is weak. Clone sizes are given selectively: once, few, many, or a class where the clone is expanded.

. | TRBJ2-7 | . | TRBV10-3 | TGTGCCTCGTCAAGTGGGGCAGCGGAGAGCTCCTACGAGCAGTACTTC | CASSSGAAESSYEQYF
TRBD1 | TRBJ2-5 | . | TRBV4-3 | TGCGCCAGCAGCCAAGGCATGACAGGGAAAGAGACCCAGTACTTC | CASSQGMTGKETQYF
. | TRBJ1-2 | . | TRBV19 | TGTGCCAGTAGTACCTGGGAGCTAGGGGATGGCTACACCTTC | CASSTWELGDGYTF
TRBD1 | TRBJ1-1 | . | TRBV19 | TGTGCCAGTAGCAGGGGGCAGAACACTGAAGCTTTCTTT | CASSRGQNTEAFF
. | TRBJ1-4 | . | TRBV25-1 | TGTGCCAGCAGTGCCGCCTTTCTCGAAAAACTGTTTTTT | CASSAAFLEKLFF
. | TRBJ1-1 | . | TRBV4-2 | TGTGCCAGCAGCCAAGGGCCGGGCCTGAACACTGAAGCTTTCTTT | CASSQGPGLNTEAFF
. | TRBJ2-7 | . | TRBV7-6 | TGTGCCAGCAGCTTAGAAAGCTCCTACGAGCAGTACTTC | CASSLESSYEQYF
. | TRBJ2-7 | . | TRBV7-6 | TGTGCCAGCAGCATGGACACCTCCTACGAGCAGTACTTC | CASSMDTSYEQYF
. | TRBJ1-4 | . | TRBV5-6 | TGTGCCAGCAGCCCGTTAGGGGAAAAACTGTTTTTT | CASSPLGEKLFF
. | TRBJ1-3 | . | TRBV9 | TGTGCCAGCAGCGTAGGAGGAGGCTCTGGAAACACCATATATTTT | CASSVGGGSGNTIYF
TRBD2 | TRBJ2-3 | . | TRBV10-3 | TGTGCCATCAGTGAGCCTCCCGGGGGGACTGGGACTCTAGTTCAGTACCGGAGCACAGATACGCAGTATTTT | CAISEPPGGTGTLVQYRSTDTQYF
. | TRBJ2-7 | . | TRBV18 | TGTGCCAGCTCACCACCGGGGACGGAAGGTCCCTACCTCTACGAGCAGTACTTC | CASSPPGTEGPYLYEQYF
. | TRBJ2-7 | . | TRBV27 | TGTGCCAGCAGTTTTACGGGCGGAGCCTACGAGCAGTACTTC | CASSFTGGAYEQYF
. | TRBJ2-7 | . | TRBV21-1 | TGTGCCAGCAGTGGGACCCTCTACGAGCAGTACTTC | CASSGTLYEQYF
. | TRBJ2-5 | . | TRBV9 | TGTGCCAGCAGCGTAGGAAAGGACGGCTCACTGTACCAAGAGACCCAGTACTTC | CASSVGKDGSLYQETQYF
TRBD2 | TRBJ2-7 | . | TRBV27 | TGTGCCAGCAGTTATCTAGCGGGCCACGAGCAGTACTTC | CASSYLAGHEQYF
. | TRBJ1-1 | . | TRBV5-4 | TGTGCCAGCAGCTTGGCAGGCCTAGAAGCTTTCTTT | CASSLAGLEAFF
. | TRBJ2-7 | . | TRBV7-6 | TGTGCCAGCAGCTTTGGGACAAACTACGAGCAGTACTTC | CASSFGTNYEQYF
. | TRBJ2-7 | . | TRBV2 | TGTGCCAGCAGTCCGGGCTACGAGCAGTACTTC | CASSPGYEQYF
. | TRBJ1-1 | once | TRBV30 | TGTGCCTGGAGTCCGCCCGGGCGGTTGAACACTGAAGCTTTCTTT | CAWSPPGRLNTEAFF
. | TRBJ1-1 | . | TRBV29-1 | TGCAGCGTTGAATCGGGTTTAGGGAACACTGAAGCTTTCTTT | CSVESGLGNTEAFF
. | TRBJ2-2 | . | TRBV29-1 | TGCAGCGTTGCTTGGGGCGACTTTTGGGGTGACACCGGGGAGCTGTTTTTT | CSVAWGDFWGDTGELFF
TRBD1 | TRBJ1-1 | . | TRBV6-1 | TGTGCCAGTACAGGGGGTGGAACTGAAGCTTTCTTT | CASTGGGTEAFF
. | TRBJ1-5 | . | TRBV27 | TGTGCCAGCAGTCTTACACGGTATCAGCCCCAGCATTTT | CASSLTRYQPQHF
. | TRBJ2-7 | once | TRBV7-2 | TGTGCCAGCAGCTTAGGGAGCCAGAGCTCCTACGAGCAGTACTTC | CASSLGSQSSYEQYF
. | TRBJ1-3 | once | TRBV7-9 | TGTGCCAGCAGCCCCGGACGGTACTCTGGAAACACCATATATTTT | CASSPGRYSGNTIYF
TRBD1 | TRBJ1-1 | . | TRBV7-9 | TGTGCCAGCAGCGTGGGACAGGGGTTTACCGAAGCTTTCTTT | CASSVGQGFTEAFF
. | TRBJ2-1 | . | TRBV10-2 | TGCGCCAGCAGGCAGCATTCCCGCCCGCAGTTCTTC | CASRQHSRPQFF
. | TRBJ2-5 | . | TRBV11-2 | TGTGCCAGCAGCTTAACCCCTCGTGAGACCCAGTACTTC | CASSLTPRETQYF
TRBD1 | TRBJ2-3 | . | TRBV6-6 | TGTGCCAGCAGTTGGGACAGGGAGGGCCAAGATACGCAGTATTTT | CASSWDREGQDTQYF
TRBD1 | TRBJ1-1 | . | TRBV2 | TGTGCCAGCAGTGAAGAGGCAGGGGGCACTGAAGCTTTCTTT | CASSEEAGGTEAFF
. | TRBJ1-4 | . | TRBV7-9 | TGTGCCAGCAGCTTAGAGGTGAATGAAAAACTGTTTTTT | CASSLEVNEKLFF
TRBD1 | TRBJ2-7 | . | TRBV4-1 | TGCGCCAGCAGCCAAGACCCACAGGGGGCGTACGAGCAGTACTTC | CASSQDPQGAYEQYF
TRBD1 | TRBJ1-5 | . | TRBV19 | TGTGCCAGTAGTATCCGGGACAGGGGTACGCAGCCCCAGCATTTT | CASSIRDRGTQPQHF
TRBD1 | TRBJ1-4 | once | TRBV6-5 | TGTGCCAGCAGCATATCAGGGGGGATTAATGAAAAACTGTTTTTT | CASSISGGINEKLFF
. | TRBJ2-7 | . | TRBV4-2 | TGTGCCAGCAGCCACCTCGGCCCCTACGAGCAGTACTTC | CASSHLGPYEQYF
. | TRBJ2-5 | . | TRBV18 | TGTGCCAGCTCACTTGACAGGAAAGAGACCCAGTACTTC | CASSLDRKETQYF
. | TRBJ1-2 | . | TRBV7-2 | TGTGCCAGCAGCTTAGCCGCGGGATATGGCTACACCTTC | CASSLAAGYGYTF
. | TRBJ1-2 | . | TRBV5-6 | TGTGCCAGCAGCAACGGACAGACCTATGGCTACACCTTC | CASSNGQTYGYTF
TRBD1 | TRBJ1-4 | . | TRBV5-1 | TGCGCCAGCAGTACAGGGGGTTATGTTCGGGGCGAAAAACTGTTTTTT | CASSTGGYVRGEKLFF
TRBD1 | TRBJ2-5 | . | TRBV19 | TGTGCCAGTAGTCGGGACAGGGAGGCCCAAGAGACCCAGTACTTC | CASSRDREAQETQYF
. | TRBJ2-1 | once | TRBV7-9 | TGTGCCAGCACCCTCCTAGAATACAATGAGCAGTTCTTC | CASTLLEYNEQFF
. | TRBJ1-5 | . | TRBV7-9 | TGTGCCAGCAGCGGAGATCCGCGCGCCAATCAGCCCCAGCATTTT | CASSGDPRANQPQHF
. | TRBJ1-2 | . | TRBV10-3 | TGTGCCATCAGCCACGTCTCCTTGTTTAACTATGGCTACACCTTC | CAISHVSLFNYGYTF
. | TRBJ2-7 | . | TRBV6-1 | TGTGCCAGCAGTGATGTGGTCGGATACGAGCAGTACTTC | CASSDVVGYEQYF
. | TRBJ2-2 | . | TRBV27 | TGTGCCAGCAGTTTTACAGGGACATTCGGGACCGGGGAGCTGTTTTTT | CASSFTGTFGTGELFF
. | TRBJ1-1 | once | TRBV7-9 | TGTGCCACCGGAGGTGAAGCTTTCTTT | CATGGEAFF
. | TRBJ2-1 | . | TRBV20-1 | TGCAGTGCTAGAGACTACAATGAGCAGTTCTTC | CSARDYNEQFF
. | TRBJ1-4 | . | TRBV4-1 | TGCGCCAGCAGCCAAGATGGAAGAGATGGGGAAAAACTGTTTTTT | CASSQDGRDGEKLFF
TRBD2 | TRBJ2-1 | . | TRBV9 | TGTGCCAGCAGCCCCCGACTAGCGGGGGCCAATGAGCAGTTCTTC | CASSPRLAGANEQFF